This entry features one TCR beta chain sequence. Its antigen is still unknown. Other DNA variants within this sample encode the same CDR3. It was into CD45RA+ naive and CD45RA-negative memory subsets that the CD4+ cells were split. The data stem from a study of shared clonotypes between healthy human individuals. About the research overall: There were three CD4 naive, three CD4 memory, two CD8 naive and one CD8 memory plates per donor.

Study-wide points: Rarefaction curves obtained for sorted subsets showed sequencing incomplete despite large depth.

Several immunoSEQ 96-well plates shared each subset's DNA, each plate a replicate. Assay used: immunoSEQ multiplex PCR; TCRdb lists only in-frame clones, some missing. The data contain some 1,400,000 clones, roughly 96% of them singletons. The sequence was collected from a man under 40 in good health. The sequenced material came from naive CD4+ T cells sorted from blood. As to subset: CD45RA+ positively selected.

In nucleotides, the CDR3 is TGTGCCAGCTCACCACCGGGTTATGAGCAGTTCTTC. Protein product: CASSPPGYEQFF. V gene TRBV18 combines with J gene TRBJ2-1, with no clear D. The germline gives CDR1 KGHSH, CDR2 LQKENI. With 0 bases removed from V and 8 bases from J, the gap between germline ends came to 5 bases. This CDR3 has 12 residues.